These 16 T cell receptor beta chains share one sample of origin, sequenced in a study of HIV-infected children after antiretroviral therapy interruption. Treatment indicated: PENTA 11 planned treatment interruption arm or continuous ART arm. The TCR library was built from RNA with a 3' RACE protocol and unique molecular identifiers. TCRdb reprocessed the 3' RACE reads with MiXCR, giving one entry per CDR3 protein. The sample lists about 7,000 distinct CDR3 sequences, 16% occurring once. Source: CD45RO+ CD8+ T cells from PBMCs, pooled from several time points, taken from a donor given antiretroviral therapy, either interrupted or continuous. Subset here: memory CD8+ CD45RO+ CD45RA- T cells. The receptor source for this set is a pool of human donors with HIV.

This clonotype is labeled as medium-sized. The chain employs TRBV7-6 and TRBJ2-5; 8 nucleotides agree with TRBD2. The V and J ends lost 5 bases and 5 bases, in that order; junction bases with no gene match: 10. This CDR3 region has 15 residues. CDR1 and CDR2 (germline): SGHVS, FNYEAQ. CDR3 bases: TGTGCCAGCAGCGAAGGAAGTTCGGGGGGGGAGACCCAGTACTTC. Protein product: CASSEGSSGGETQYF.

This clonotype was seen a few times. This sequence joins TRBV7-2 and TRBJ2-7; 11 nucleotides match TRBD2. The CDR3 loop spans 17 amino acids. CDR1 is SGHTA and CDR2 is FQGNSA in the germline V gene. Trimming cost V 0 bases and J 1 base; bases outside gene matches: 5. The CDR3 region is CASSLAPLAGGSYEQYF. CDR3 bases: TGTGCCAGCAGCTTAGCGCCCCTAGCGGGAGGTTCCTACGAGCAGTACTTC.

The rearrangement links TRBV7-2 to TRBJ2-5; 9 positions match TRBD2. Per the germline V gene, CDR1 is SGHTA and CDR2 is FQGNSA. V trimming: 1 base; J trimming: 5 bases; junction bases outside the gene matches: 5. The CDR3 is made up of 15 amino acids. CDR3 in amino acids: CASSLGGGAGETQYF. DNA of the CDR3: TGTGCCAGCAGCTTAGGCGGGGGGGCCGGGGAGACCCAGTACTTC.

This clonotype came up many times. CDR3 in amino acids: CASSLTGGNYNEQFF. The CDR3 region has the DNA TGTGCCAGCAGCCTTACTGGGGGCAACTACAATGAGCAGTTCTTC. The chain is built from TRBV7-2 and TRBJ2-1; TRBD1 is a possible D gene (6 bases). The ends were cut back, 5 bases at V and 3 bases at J, with 14 bases in the middle. Germline V CDR1 and CDR2: SGHTA, FQGNSA. The CDR3 is 15 amino acids.

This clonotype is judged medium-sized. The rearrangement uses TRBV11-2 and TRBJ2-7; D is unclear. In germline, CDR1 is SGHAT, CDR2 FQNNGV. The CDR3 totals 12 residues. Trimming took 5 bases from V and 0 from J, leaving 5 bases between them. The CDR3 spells CASSADSYEQYF. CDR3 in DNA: TGTGCCAGCAGCGCAGACTCCTACGAGCAGTACTTC.

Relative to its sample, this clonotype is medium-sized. The CDR3: CSAPDYQRETNEQFF. As DNA, the CDR3 is TGCAGTGCTCCCGATTACCAGCGGGAAACCAATGAGCAGTTCTTC. The chain combines TRBV20-1 with TRBJ2-1; 7 nucleotides align to TRBD2. V lost 5 bases to trimming and J lost 6 bases; unmatched junction nucleotides: 13. The CDR3 is 15 residues long. CDR1 is DFQATT, CDR2 SNEGSKA, per germline (reference sequence).

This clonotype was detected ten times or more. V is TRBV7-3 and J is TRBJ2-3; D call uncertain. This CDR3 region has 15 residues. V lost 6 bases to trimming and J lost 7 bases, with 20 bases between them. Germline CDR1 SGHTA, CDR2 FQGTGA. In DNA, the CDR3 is TGTGCCAGCAGTCCCGCCCGATGGCAGCGAAATACGCAGTATTTT. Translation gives CASSPARWQRNTQYF. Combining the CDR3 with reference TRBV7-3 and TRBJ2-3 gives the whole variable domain GAGVSQTPSNKVTEKGKYVELRCDPISGHTALYWYRQSLGQGPEFLIYFQGTGAADDSGLPNDRFFAVRPEGSVSTLKIQRTERGDSAVYLCASSPARWQRNTQYFGPGTRLTVL.

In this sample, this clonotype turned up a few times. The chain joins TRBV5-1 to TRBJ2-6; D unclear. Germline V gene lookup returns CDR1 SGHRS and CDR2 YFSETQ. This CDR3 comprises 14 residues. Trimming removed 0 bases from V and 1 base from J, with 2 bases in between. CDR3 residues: CASSLGSGANVLTF. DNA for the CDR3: TGCGCCAGCAGCTTGGGTTCTGGGGCCAACGTCCTGACTTTC.

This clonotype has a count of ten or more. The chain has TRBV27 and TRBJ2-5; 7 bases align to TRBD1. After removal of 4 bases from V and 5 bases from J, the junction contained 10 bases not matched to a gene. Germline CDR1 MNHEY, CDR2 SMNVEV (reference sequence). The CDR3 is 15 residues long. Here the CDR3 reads CASSYHQQGRETQYF. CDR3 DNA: TGTGCCAGCAGTTACCATCAACAGGGGCGGGAGACCCAGTACTTC.

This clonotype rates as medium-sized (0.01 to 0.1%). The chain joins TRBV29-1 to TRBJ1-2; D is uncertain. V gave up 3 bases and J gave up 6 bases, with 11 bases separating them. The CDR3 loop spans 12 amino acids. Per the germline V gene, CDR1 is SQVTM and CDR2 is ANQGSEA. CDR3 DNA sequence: TGCAGCGTTGAGATCGGGTTAGATGGCTACACCTTC. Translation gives CSVEIGLDGYTF. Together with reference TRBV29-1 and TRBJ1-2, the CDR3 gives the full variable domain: SAVISQKPSRDICQRGTSLTIQCQVDSQVTMMFWYRQQPGQSLTLIATANQGSEATYESGFVIDKFPISRPNLTFSTLTVSNMSPEDSSIYLCSVEIGLDGYTFGSGTRLTVV.

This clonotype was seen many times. The chain's CDR3 is CASSPVGSYEQYF. In DNA form, the CDR3 reads TGTGCCAGCTCACCAGTAGGTAGCTACGAGCAGTACTTC. The chain combines TRBV18 with TRBJ2-7; D uncertain. Germline V gene data show CDR1 as KGHSH and CDR2 as LQKENI. The CDR3 is 13 residues long. V was trimmed by 2 bases and J by 3 bases, leaving 8 bases between them.

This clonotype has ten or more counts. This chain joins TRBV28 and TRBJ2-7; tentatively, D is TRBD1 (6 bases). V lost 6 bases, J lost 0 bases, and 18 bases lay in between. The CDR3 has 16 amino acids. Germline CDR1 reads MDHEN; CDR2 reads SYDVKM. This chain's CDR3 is CASRHYAGDTSYEQYF. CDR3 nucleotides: TGTGCCAGCAGACACTACGCCGGGGACACCTCCTACGAGCAGTACTTC.

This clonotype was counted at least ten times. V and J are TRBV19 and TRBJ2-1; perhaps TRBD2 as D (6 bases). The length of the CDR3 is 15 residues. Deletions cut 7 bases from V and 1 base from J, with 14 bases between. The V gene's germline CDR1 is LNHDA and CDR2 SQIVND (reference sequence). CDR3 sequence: CASTPGRESYNEQFF. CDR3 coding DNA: TGTGCCAGTACACCCGGACGGGAGTCCTACAATGAGCAGTTCTTC. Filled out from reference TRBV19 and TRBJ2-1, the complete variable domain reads DGGITQSPKYLFRKEGQNVTLSCEQNLNHDAMYWYRQDPGQGLRLIYYSQIVNDFQKGDIAEGYSVSREKKESFPLTVTSAQKNPTAFYLCASTPGRESYNEQFFGPGTRLTVL.

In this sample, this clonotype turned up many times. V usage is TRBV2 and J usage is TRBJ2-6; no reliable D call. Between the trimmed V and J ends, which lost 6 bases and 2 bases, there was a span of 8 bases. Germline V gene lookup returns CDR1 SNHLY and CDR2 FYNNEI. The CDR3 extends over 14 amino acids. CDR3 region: CASRGTTGANVLTF. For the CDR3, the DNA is TGTGCCAGCAGGGGTACTACTGGGGCCAACGTCCTGACTTTC.

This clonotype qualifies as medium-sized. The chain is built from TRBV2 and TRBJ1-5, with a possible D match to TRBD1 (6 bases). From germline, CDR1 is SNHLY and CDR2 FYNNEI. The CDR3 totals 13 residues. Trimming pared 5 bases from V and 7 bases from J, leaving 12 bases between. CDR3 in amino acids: CASSYHREQPQHF. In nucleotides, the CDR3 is TGTGCCAGCAGTTACCACAGGGAACAGCCCCAGCATTTT.

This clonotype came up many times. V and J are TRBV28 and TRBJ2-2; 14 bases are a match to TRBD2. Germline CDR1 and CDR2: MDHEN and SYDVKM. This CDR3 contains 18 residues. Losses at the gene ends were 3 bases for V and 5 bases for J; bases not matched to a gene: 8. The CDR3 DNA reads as TGTGCCAGCAGTTTCCCGACTAGCGGGAGGGCCCGAACCGGGGAGCTGTTTTTT. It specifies CASSFPTSGRARTGELFF. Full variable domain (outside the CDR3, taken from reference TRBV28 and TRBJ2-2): DVKVTQSSRYLVKRTGEKVFLECVQDMDHENMFWYRQDPGLGLRLIYFSYDVKMKEKGDIPEGYSVSREKKERFSLILESASTNQTSMYLCASSFPTSGRARTGELFFGEGSRLTVL.